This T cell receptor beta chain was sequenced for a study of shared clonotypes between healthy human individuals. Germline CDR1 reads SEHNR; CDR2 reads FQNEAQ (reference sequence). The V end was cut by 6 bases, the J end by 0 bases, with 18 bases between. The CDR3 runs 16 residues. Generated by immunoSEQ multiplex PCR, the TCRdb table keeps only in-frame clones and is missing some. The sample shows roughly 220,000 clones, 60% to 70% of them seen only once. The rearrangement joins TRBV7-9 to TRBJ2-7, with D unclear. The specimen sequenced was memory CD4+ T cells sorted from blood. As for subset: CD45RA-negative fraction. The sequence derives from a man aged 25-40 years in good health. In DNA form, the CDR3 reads TGTGCCAGCAGATCTGACGGGTTCCGAAGCTCCTACGAGCAGTACTTC. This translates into CASRSDGFRSSYEQYF.